Shown below are 26 T cell receptor beta chains from a single sample sequenced in a study of T cell changes during pregnancy in multiple sclerosis. Only in-frame clones appear in the TCRdb table, and some are missing; sequencing was by immunoSEQ multiplex PCR. Here the sample spans about 77,000 clones, approximately 94% being singletons. The sequences come from peripheral blood, collected after pregnancy. The source of these receptors is a female donor in good health, enrolled as a control in a pregnancy study.

Comments on this clone: Here the CDR3 omits its conserved ending phenylalanine or tryptophan, so a read error is the likely source. The chain recombines TRBV5-4 with TRBJ1-1, with 9 nucleotides matching TRBD1. V lost 5 bases, J lost 11 bases, and 10 bases stayed unmatched. CDR1 SGHNT and CDR2 YYREEE come from the germline V gene (reference sequence). The CDR3 loop spans 13 amino acids. For the CDR3, the DNA is TGTGCCAGCAGAGCAGGGACAGGGAGGGAGGCTTTCCTT. This sequence encodes CASRAGTGREAFL.

The CDR3 spells CASSPRGSADGYTF. DNA of the CDR3: TGTGCCAGCTCACCACGAGGGTCGGCGGATGGCTACACCTTC. The chain employs TRBV18 and TRBJ1-2; D is ambiguous. The CDR3 has 14 amino acids. Deletions cut 1 base from V and 6 bases from J, with 12 bases between. CDR1 is KGHSH, CDR2 LQKENI, per germline.

The chain has TRBV5-1 and TRBJ2-7, with 8 bases that match TRBD2. V shed 4 bases and J 4 bases; nucleotides not matched to a gene: 4. From germline, CDR1 is SGHRS and CDR2 YFSETQ. The CDR3 is made up of 13 amino acids. CDR3 in DNA: TGCGCCAGCAGCCGGGGGGGAGGGTACGAGCAGTACTTC. Protein product: CASSRGGGYEQYF.

The V call is TRBV9, the J call TRBJ1-5; the D gene is possibly TRBD1 (6 bases). Germline V gives CDR1 SGDLS, CDR2 YYNGEE. With 4 bases removed from V and 7 bases from J, the gap between germline ends came to 15 bases. This CDR3 comprises 14 residues. The CDR3 bases are TGTGCCAGCAGCCCCGGACAGTTCAACCAGCCCCAGCATTTT. It codes for CASSPGQFNQPQHF.

This chain joins TRBV27 and TRBJ1-5; 7 bases fit TRBD1. The germline V gene has CDR1 MNHEY and CDR2 SMNVEV (reference sequence). The CDR3 runs 15 residues. Trimming at V came to 6 bases and at J to 4 bases, leaving 9 bases not matched to a gene. The CDR3 bases are TGTGCCAGCAGCCAGACCCAGGGGGTAAATCAGCCCCAGCATTTT. Protein sequence: CASSQTQGVNQPQHF.

The chain carries TRBV19 and TRBJ2-5, with no clear D. The length of the CDR3 is 12 residues. CDR1 LNHDA and CDR2 SQIVND come from the germline V gene (reference sequence). V lost 5 bases and J lost 5, with 9 bases in between. CDR3 protein: CASSVTRETQYF. The CDR3 DNA reads as TGTGCCAGTAGTGTAACGAGGGAGACCCAGTACTTC.

V usage is TRBV28 and J usage is TRBJ1-1; D gene ambiguous. The length of the CDR3 is 11 residues. The ends were cut back, 5 bases at V and 10 bases at J, with 11 bases in the middle. The germline gives CDR1 MDHEN, CDR2 SYDVKM. The CDR3 loop reads CASSPRSLAFF. DNA for the CDR3: TGTGCCAGCAGTCCCCGTTCTTTAGCTTTCTTT.

The chain combines TRBV11-2 with TRBJ2-2; TRBD2 matches at 10 bases. This CDR3 is 13 amino acids long. In germline, CDR1 is SGHAT, CDR2 FQNNGV. The junction had 0 bases not matched to a gene; V was cut back by 6 bases and J by 5 bases. The CDR3 region has the DNA TGTGCCAGCAGGACTAGCGGGACCGGGGAGCTGTTTTTT. It yields the protein CASRTSGTGELFF.

This chain's CDR3 is CASSTGGVQETQYF. The CDR3, as DNA: TGTGCCAGCAGTACCGGGGGGGTTCAAGAGACCCAGTACTTC. J is TRBJ2-5 and V is TRBV9; TRBD2 matches 8 bases. The length of the CDR3 is 14 residues. In germline, CDR1 is SGDLS, CDR2 YYNGEE. V shed 5 bases, J shed 2 bases, and the junction held 5 bases outside the gene matches.

The rearrangement links TRBV27 to TRBJ1-2, with a tentative D call TRBD1 (6 bases). The germline V gene encodes CDR1 MNHEY and CDR2 SMNVEV (reference sequence). This CDR3 is 15 amino acids long. The ends were cut back, 0 bases at V and 2 bases at J, with 10 bases in the middle. CDR3 bases: TGTGCCAGCAGTTTATCCGGGGGGCAGAACTATGGCTACACCTTC. Translation: CASSLSGGQNYGYTF.

The chain links TRBV10-2 to TRBJ2-7; 9 bases map to TRBD2. The CDR3 consists of 13 residues. CDR1 and CDR2 (germline): WSHSY, SAAADI. V gave up 7 bases and J gave up 3 bases; unmatched junction bases: 4. The CDR3 nucleotides read TGCGCCAGCAAGCGGGAGGTAGACTACGAGCAGTACTTC. As protein: CASKREVDYEQYF.

This clone was seen once. This chain links TRBV29-1 with TRBJ2-5, with a weak D call TRBD2 (7 bases). Germline V lookup: CDR1 SQVTM, CDR2 ANQGSEA. V shed 4 bases and J shed 4 bases, with 16 bases lying between them. The CDR3 is 14 residues long. The chain's CDR3 is CSVVGAGAGETQYF. In DNA form, the CDR3 reads TGCAGCGTTGTGGGCGCGGGGGCGGGAGAGACCCAGTACTTC.

This chain joins TRBV19 and TRBJ1-5; 9 bases match TRBD1. Trimming removed 2 bases from V and 6 bases from J; junction bases left unmatched: 2. The CDR3 sequence is 14 residues long. Germline CDR1 and CDR2: LNHDA and SQIVND (reference sequence). CDR3 loop: CASSITGGSQPQHF. The CDR3, as DNA: TGTGCCAGTAGTATAACAGGGGGCAGTCAGCCCCAGCATTTT.

The chain employs TRBV7-3 and TRBJ2-2, with 8 bases lining up with TRBD1. Trimming took 1 base from V and 1 from J; bases not matched to a gene: 5. Germline values: CDR1 SGHTA, CDR2 FQGTGA. The CDR3 runs to 17 residues. This CDR3 reads CASSLRGTGLNTGELFF. The CDR3 region has the DNA TGTGCCAGCAGCTTAAGGGGGACAGGACTGAACACCGGGGAGCTGTTTTTT.

The count of this clone is one. V usage is TRBV28 and J usage is TRBJ2-7, with TRBD2 matching over 13 bases. The CDR3 extends over 16 amino acids. The V segment lost 5 bases and the J segment 12 bases; nucleotides outside the gene matches: 16. Germline V gene sequence: CDR1 MDHEN, CDR2 SYDVKM. CDR3 loop: CASSARTSGSTARLYF. The CDR3 DNA reads as TGTGCCAGCAGTGCCCGGACTAGCGGGAGTACGGCGAGGCTGTACTTC.

V and J are TRBV4-1 and TRBJ2-2, with TRBD1 matching over 7 bases. J lost 5 bases, V lost 7 bases, and 10 bases had no gene match. The germline gives CDR1 MGHRA, CDR2 YSYEKL. CDR3 length: 15 amino acids. CDR3 amino acids: CASKMPGTVTGELFF. CDR3 sequence (DNA): TGCGCCAGCAAAATGCCCGGGACAGTGACCGGGGAGCTGTTTTTT.

The V call is TRBV27, the J call TRBJ2-4, with 8 positions matching TRBD2. With V trimmed by 5 bases and J by 0 bases, 9 bases remained unmatched. CDR1 and CDR2 (germline): MNHEY, SMNVEV (reference sequence). The CDR3 has 17 residues. The CDR3 DNA is TGTGCCAGCAGTCCCACCAGCGGGGGCATAGCCAAAAACATTCAGTACTTC. It is translated as CASSPTSGGIAKNIQYF.

The chain couples TRBV9 to TRBJ2-5; possible D gene TRBD1, 5 bases. Trimming cost V 3 bases and J 1 base, with 16 bases left between them. CDR3 length: 16 amino acids. Looked up from germline, CDR1 is SGDLS and CDR2 is YYNGEE. As DNA, the CDR3 is TGTGCCAGCAGCGGGCAGGGAATGCTCGGCCAAGAGACCCAGTACTTC. Translation gives CASSGQGMLGQETQYF.

This chain links TRBV6-5 with TRBJ2-5; 8 nucleotides align to TRBD1. Germline V lookup: CDR1 MNHEY, CDR2 SVGAGI. The ends lost 4 bases at V and 6 bases at J; junction bases unmatched: 10. This CDR3 contains 15 residues. CDR3 residues: CASSSGQGGRKTQYF. CDR3 nucleotide sequence: TGTGCCAGCAGTTCTGGACAGGGCGGGCGGAAGACCCAGTACTTC.

V gene TRBV5-1 combines with J gene TRBJ2-5; D is uncertain. The CDR3 covers 13 residues. The germline V and J ends were trimmed by 3 bases and 2 bases, with 8 bases remaining between them. Germline V gives CDR1 SGHRS, CDR2 YFSETQ. CDR3 residues: CASSSDLQETQYF. The CDR3 DNA is TGCGCCAGCAGCTCCGACTTGCAAGAGACCCAGTACTTC.

V gene TRBV2 combines with J gene TRBJ2-4, with 8 bases lining up with TRBD2. Trimming removed 8 bases from V and 12 bases from J; junction bases left unmatched: 6. Germline V gene data show CDR1 as SNHLY and CDR2 as FYNNEI. The CDR3 runs 11 residues. The CDR3 sequence: CASGVAGSQYF. CDR3 DNA: TGTGCCAGCGGGGTAGCGGGAAGTCAGTACTTC.

The chain couples TRBV11-3 to TRBJ1-2; 8 bases match TRBD1. The CDR3 totals 16 residues. Germline V gene lookup returns CDR1 SGHNT and CDR2 YENEEA. Trimming cost V 1 base and J 4 bases; bases outside gene matches: 8. The CDR3 DNA follows: TGTGCCAGCAGCTTAGGCCGGGACAGGTTATTCTATGGCTACACCTTC. This sequence encodes CASSLGRDRLFYGYTF.

V is TRBV6-5 and J is TRBJ2-7, with 7 bases lining up with TRBD2. From germline, CDR1 is MNHEY and CDR2 SVGAGI. J lost 5 bases, V lost 0 bases, and 7 bases had no gene match. The CDR3 is 15 amino acids. The CDR3 loop is CASSYSGREHDEQYF. The CDR3 nucleotides are TGTGCCAGCAGTTACTCAGGGCGGGAGCACGACGAGCAGTACTTC.

This clone was detected only a few times. The CDR3 is CASSFGGRHQPQHF. CDR3 nucleotide sequence: TGTGCCAGCAGTTTTGGGGGCCGGCATCAGCCCCAGCATTTT. This sequence joins TRBV27 and TRBJ1-5, with a tentative D call TRBD1 (6 bases). The V gene lost 3 bases and the J gene lost 5 bases, with 11 bases spanning the gap. This CDR3 has 14 residues. The germline gives CDR1 MNHEY, CDR2 SMNVEV (reference sequence).

The genes are TRBV7-8 and TRBJ2-1; 8 bases match TRBD2. The germline CDR1 and CDR2 sequences are SGHVS and FQNEAQ. The CDR3 has 17 residues. Unmatched junction bases numbered 13, after V lost 5 bases and J lost 4 bases. The CDR3 spells CASSITWGGGYYNEQFF. CDR3 nucleotide sequence: TGTGCCAGCAGCATTACGTGGGGCGGGGGGTATTACAATGAGCAGTTCTTC. Full variable domain (outside the CDR3, taken from reference TRBV7-8 and TRBJ2-1): GAGVSQSPRYKVAKRGQDVALRCDPISGHVSLFWYQQALGQGPEFLTYFQNEAQLDKSGLPSDRFFAERPEGSVSTLKIQRTQQEDSAVYLCASSITWGGGYYNEQFFGPGTRLTVL.

This rearrangement joins TRBV2 to TRBJ1-1; the D gene is possibly TRBD1 (5 bases). The germline V gene has CDR1 SNHLY and CDR2 FYNNEI. Trimming stripped 2 bases from V and 2 bases from J, with 15 bases between. The CDR3 loop spans 16 amino acids. CDR3 coding DNA: TGTGCCAGCAGTGAATCGCAGGGCCTATCTAACACTGAAGCTTTCTTT. Translation: CASSESQGLSNTEAFF.